These T cell receptor beta chains were read from a single sample in a study of blood T cell repertoires in COVID-19. Assay: immunoSEQ multiplex PCR; the TCRdb copy retains only in-frame clones and omits some. The table includes a few hundred thousand clones, around 83% detected once. Sequenced material: peripheral blood. Receptors were obtained from a woman aged 40 to 50 who had recovered from COVID-19. The CDR3 runs from the conserved cysteine through the conserved F or W. Each record gives: D gene, clone size, V gene, J gene, CDR3 protein, CDR3 DNA. D genes are given only for firm matches. Clone size is stated in some rows and not others, as once, few, many or a class when expanded.

d_gene: TRBD1; abundance: .; v_gene: TRBV18; j_gene: TRBJ1-6; CDR3aa: CASHGGQDNSPLHF; CDR3nt: TGTGCCAGCCACGGGGGACAGGATAATTCACCCCTCCACTTT
d_gene: TRBD2; abundance: .; v_gene: TRBV11-3; j_gene: TRBJ2-3; CDR3aa: CASSLRGPSGGAIMTDTQYF; CDR3nt: TGTGCCAGCAGCTTACGAGGGCCTAGCGGGGGGGCCATTATGACAGATACGCAGTATTTT
d_gene: TRBD1; abundance: .; v_gene: TRBV3-1/TRBV3-2; j_gene: TRBJ2-7; CDR3aa: CASSRTGVAAYEQYF; CDR3nt: TGTGCCAGCAGCAGAACAGGGGTTGCCGCCTACGAGCAGTACTTC
d_gene: .; abundance: .; v_gene: TRBV4-2; j_gene: TRBJ1-1; CDR3aa: CASSQDDQGPDTEAFF; CDR3nt: TGTGCCAGCAGCCAAGATGACCAGGGGCCGGACACTGAAGCTTTCTTT
d_gene: .; abundance: many; v_gene: TRBV28; j_gene: TRBJ1-1; CDR3aa: CASSIPDKPYVEAFF; CDR3nt: TGTGCCAGCAGTATCCCGGACAAGCCGTATGTGGAAGCTTTCTTT
d_gene: .; abundance: .; v_gene: TRBV6-2/TRBV6-3; j_gene: TRBJ2-2; CDR3aa: CASSSGGPGDTGELFF; CDR3nt: TGTGCCAGCAGTTCCGGGGGGCCAGGCGACACCGGGGAGCTGTTTTTT
d_gene: .; abundance: once; v_gene: TRBV5-6; j_gene: TRBJ2-7; CDR3aa: CASSLGPQTSYEQYF; CDR3nt: TGTGCCAGCAGCCTTGGCCCCCAGACAAGCTACGAGCAGTACTTC
d_gene: .; abundance: few; v_gene: TRBV19; j_gene: TRBJ1-3; CDR3aa: CASSSAGSGNTIYF; CDR3nt: TGTGCCAGTAGTTCCGCAGGCTCTGGAAACACCATATATTTT
d_gene: TRBD2; abundance: .; v_gene: TRBV18; j_gene: TRBJ2-2; CDR3aa: CASSPRVAGGPDTGELFF; CDR3nt: TGTGCCAGCTCACCACGCGTCGCGGGGGGGCCGGACACCGGGGAGCTGTTTTTT
d_gene: TRBD1; abundance: .; v_gene: TRBV18; j_gene: TRBJ1-5; CDR3aa: CASSSGQNQPQHF; CDR3nt: TGTGCCAGCTCATCGGGACAGAATCAGCCCCAGCATTTT
d_gene: TRBD1; abundance: few; v_gene: TRBV28; j_gene: TRBJ1-1; CDR3aa: CASSRTGVRAEAFF; CDR3nt: TGTGCCAGCAGTCGGACAGGGGTGAGGGCTGAAGCTTTCTTT
d_gene: .; abundance: .; v_gene: TRBV19; j_gene: TRBJ2-3; CDR3aa: CASSIPPDTQYF; CDR3nt: TGTGCCAGTAGTATCCCCCCGGATACGCAGTATTTT
d_gene: .; abundance: .; v_gene: TRBV15; j_gene: TRBJ1-2; CDR3aa: CATSRDGDWPSNGYTF; CDR3nt: TGTGCCACCAGCAGAGATGGGGACTGGCCCTCGAACGGCTACACCTTC
d_gene: TRBD1; abundance: once; v_gene: TRBV30; j_gene: TRBJ1-1; CDR3aa: CASTGTGTSNTEAFF; CDR3nt: TGTGCCTCCACCGGGACAGGGACCTCGAACACTGAAGCTTTCTTT
d_gene: .; abundance: .; v_gene: TRBV4-3; j_gene: TRBJ1-5; CDR3aa: CASSQDVRTDSNQPQHF; CDR3nt: TGCGCCAGCAGCCAAGATGTAAGGACAGATAGCAATCAGCCCCAGCATTTT
d_gene: .; abundance: once; v_gene: TRBV7-3; j_gene: TRBJ1-2; CDR3aa: CASSLTGQSNYGYTF; CDR3nt: TGTGCCAGCAGCTTAACGGGGCAGTCTAACTATGGCTACACCTTC
d_gene: .; abundance: .; v_gene: TRBV29-1; j_gene: TRBJ1-2; CDR3aa: CSVERQGGGYGYTF; CDR3nt: TGCAGCGTTGAAAGGCAGGGAGGGGGCTATGGCTACACCTTC
d_gene: TRBD1; abundance: .; v_gene: TRBV6-5; j_gene: TRBJ1-3; CDR3aa: CASSRTGGEGNTIYF; CDR3nt: TGTGCCAGCAGTCGTACAGGGGGTGAAGGAAACACCATATATTTT
d_gene: TRBD1; abundance: .; v_gene: TRBV29-1; j_gene: TRBJ2-5; CDR3aa: CSAPGQGIQETQYF; CDR3nt: TGCAGCGCCCCGGGACAGGGGATCCAAGAGACCCAGTACTTC
d_gene: .; abundance: few; v_gene: TRBV2; j_gene: TRBJ2-2; CDR3aa: CASSRTRDTGELFF; CDR3nt: TGTGCCAGCAGTAGGACACGAGACACCGGGGAGCTGTTTTTT
d_gene: .; abundance: .; v_gene: TRBV5-6; j_gene: TRBJ2-3; CDR3aa: CASSLAVTQYF; CDR3nt: TGTGCCAGCAGCTTGGCAGTTACGCAGTATTTT
d_gene: .; abundance: .; v_gene: TRBV24-1; j_gene: TRBJ1-4; CDR3aa: CATSDFVRVGRWDEKLFF; CDR3nt: TGTGCCACCAGTGATTTTGTCAGGGTAGGCAGGTGGGATGAAAAACTGTTTTTT
d_gene: .; abundance: few; v_gene: TRBV10-3; j_gene: TRBJ1-6; CDR3aa: CAISELRNSPLHF; CDR3nt: TGTGCCATCAGTGAGTTACGGAATTCACCCCTCCACTTT
d_gene: .; abundance: .; v_gene: TRBV3-1/TRBV3-2; j_gene: TRBJ2-2; CDR3aa: CASSQGGTHGELFF; CDR3nt: TGTGCCAGCAGCCAAGGAGGAACTCACGGGGAGCTGTTTTTT
d_gene: TRBD1; abundance: .; v_gene: TRBV11-2; j_gene: TRBJ2-1; CDR3aa: CASSSGTVGEQFF; CDR3nt: TGTGCCAGCAGCTCCGGGACAGTCGGTGAGCAGTTCTTC
d_gene: .; abundance: .; v_gene: TRBV28; j_gene: TRBJ1-5; CDR3aa: CASSLTRRDGNQPQHF; CDR3nt: TGTGCCAGCAGTCTCACGAGGAGGGACGGCAATCAGCCCCAGCATTTT
d_gene: .; abundance: .; v_gene: TRBV19; j_gene: TRBJ1-1; CDR3aa: CASSRDRNTEAFF; CDR3nt: TGTGCCAGTAGCCGCGACAGGAACACTGAAGCTTTCTTT
d_gene: .; abundance: once; v_gene: TRBV30; j_gene: TRBJ2-7; CDR3aa: CAWSVGGYSYEQYF; CDR3nt: TGTGCCTGGAGTGTTGGGGGCTACTCCTACGAGCAGTACTTC
d_gene: TRBD2; abundance: once; v_gene: TRBV7-9; j_gene: TRBJ2-5; CDR3aa: CASSALAGGGETQYF; CDR3nt: TGTGCCAGCAGCGCCCTAGCGGGGGGAGGGGAGACCCAGTACTTC
d_gene: .; abundance: .; v_gene: TRBV6-5; j_gene: TRBJ1-1; CDR3aa: CASSYSYRLITEAFF; CDR3nt: TGTGCCAGCAGTTACTCGTACAGGTTAATCACTGAAGCTTTCTTT
d_gene: .; abundance: .; v_gene: TRBV10-3; j_gene: TRBJ1-3; CDR3aa: CAISAGFSGNTIYF; CDR3nt: TGTGCCATCAGTGCAGGGTTCTCTGGAAACACCATATATTTT
d_gene: .; abundance: .; v_gene: TRBV12-3/TRBV12-4; j_gene: TRBJ1-3; CDR3aa: CASSFLQGNTIYF; CDR3nt: TGTGCCAGCAGTTTCCTACAGGGAAACACCATATATTTT
d_gene: .; abundance: .; v_gene: TRBV4-2; j_gene: TRBJ1-2; CDR3aa: CASSQRDGYTF; CDR3nt: TGTGCCAGCAGCCAACGGGATGGCTACACCTTC
d_gene: TRBD1; abundance: .; v_gene: TRBV18; j_gene: TRBJ1-1; CDR3aa: CASSQSQGASSGEAFF; CDR3nt: TGTGCCAGCTCACAGTCGCAGGGGGCGTCGAGCGGTGAAGCTTTCTTT
d_gene: .; abundance: .; v_gene: TRBV10-3; j_gene: TRBJ2-7; CDR3aa: CAISESGYEQYF; CDR3nt: TGTGCCATCAGTGAGTCCGGCTACGAGCAGTACTTC
d_gene: TRBD2; abundance: .; v_gene: TRBV10-1; j_gene: TRBJ2-1; CDR3aa: CASSEATSGDYNEQFF; CDR3nt: TGCGCCAGCAGTGAGGCGACTAGCGGAGACTACAATGAGCAGTTCTTC
d_gene: .; abundance: once; v_gene: TRBV4-2; j_gene: TRBJ2-1; CDR3aa: CASSQGEGGRNEQFF; CDR3nt: TGTGCCAGCAGCCAAGGAGAGGGGGGGCGTAATGAGCAGTTCTTC
d_gene: TRBD2; abundance: .; v_gene: TRBV5-1; j_gene: TRBJ2-5; CDR3aa: CASSLGLAGGPFSQYQETQYF; CDR3nt: TGCGCCAGCAGCTTGGGACTAGCGGGGGGGCCTTTTAGTCAGTACCAAGAGACCCAGTACTTC
d_gene: .; abundance: .; v_gene: TRBV2; j_gene: TRBJ2-2; CDR3aa: CASTKTQGTGELFF; CDR3nt: TGTGCCAGCACTAAAACCCAGGGAACCGGGGAGCTGTTTTTT